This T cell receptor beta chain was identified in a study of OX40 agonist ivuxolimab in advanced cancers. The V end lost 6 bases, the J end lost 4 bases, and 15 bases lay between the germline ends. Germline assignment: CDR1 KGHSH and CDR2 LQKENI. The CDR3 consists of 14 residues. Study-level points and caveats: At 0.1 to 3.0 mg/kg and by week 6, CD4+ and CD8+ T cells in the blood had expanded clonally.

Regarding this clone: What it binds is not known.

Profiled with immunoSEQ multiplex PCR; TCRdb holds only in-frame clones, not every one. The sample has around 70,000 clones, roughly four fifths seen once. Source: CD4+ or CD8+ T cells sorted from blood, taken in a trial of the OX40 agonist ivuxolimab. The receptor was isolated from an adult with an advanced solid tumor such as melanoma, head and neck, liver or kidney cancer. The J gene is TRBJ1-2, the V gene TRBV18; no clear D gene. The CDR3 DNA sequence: TGTGCCAGCTCCCCGGGCCCAGACGCCTATGGCTACACCTTC. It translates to CASSPGPDAYGYTF.